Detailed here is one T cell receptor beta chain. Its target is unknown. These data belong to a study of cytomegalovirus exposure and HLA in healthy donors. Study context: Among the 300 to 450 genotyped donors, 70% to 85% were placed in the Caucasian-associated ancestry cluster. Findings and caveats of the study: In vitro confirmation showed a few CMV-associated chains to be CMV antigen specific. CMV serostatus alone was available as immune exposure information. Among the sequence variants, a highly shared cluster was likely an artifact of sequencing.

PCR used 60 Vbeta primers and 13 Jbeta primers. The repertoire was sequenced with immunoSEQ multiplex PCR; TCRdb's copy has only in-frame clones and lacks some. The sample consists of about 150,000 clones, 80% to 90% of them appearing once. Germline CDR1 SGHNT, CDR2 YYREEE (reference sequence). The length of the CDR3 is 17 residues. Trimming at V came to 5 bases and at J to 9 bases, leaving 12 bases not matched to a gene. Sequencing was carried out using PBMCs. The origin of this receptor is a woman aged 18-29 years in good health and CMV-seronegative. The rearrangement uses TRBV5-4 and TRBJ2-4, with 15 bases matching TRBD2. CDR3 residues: CASRDGLAGGGYVIQYF. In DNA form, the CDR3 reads TGTGCCAGCAGGGACGGACTAGCGGGAGGGGGGTACGTCATTCAGTACTTC.